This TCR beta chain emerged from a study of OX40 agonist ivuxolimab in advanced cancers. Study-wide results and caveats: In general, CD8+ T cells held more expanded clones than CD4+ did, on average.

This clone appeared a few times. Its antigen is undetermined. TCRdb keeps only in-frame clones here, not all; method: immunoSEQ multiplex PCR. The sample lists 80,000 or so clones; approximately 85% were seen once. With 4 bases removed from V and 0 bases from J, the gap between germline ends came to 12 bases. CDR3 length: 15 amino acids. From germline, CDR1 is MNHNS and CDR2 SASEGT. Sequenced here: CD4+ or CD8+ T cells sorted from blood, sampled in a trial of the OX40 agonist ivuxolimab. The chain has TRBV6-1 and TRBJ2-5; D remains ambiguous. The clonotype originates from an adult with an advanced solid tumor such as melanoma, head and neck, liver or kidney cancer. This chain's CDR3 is CASSGGSWYQETQYF. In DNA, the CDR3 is TGTGCCAGCAGTGGTGGATCCTGGTACCAAGAGACCCAGTACTTC.